This entry features one T cell receptor (beta chain) sequence. The data originate from a study of blood T cells in healthy people across ages. A second roughly 6 to 12 cycle PCR used barcoded and J-beta primers. TCRdb used MiXCR to reprocess the 5' RACE reads, holding one entry per CDR3 protein. The sample consists of roughly 560,000 distinct CDR3 sequences, approximately 25% of them appearing once. Germline CDR1 is LGHDT and CDR2 is YNNKEL (reference sequence). This CDR3 has 11 amino acids. These data were also filed under a second study, of T cells of mothers and their children.

Material: blood. This TCR was recovered from a boy younger than 18 in good health. The V and J genes are TRBV3-1 and TRBJ2-5; D unresolved. TRBJ2-1 explains the end of the DNA better; the J call may be wrong. The CDR3 here is CASSTIKEQFF. The CDR3 nucleotides read TGTGCCAGCAGCACCATTAAGGAGCAGTTCTTC.